This T cell receptor (beta chain) was retrieved from a study of human T cells and chemical hapten exposure. As for the study in general: Patch tests of 0.01% DPC on the upper back were read at 6 days. There were per-sample TCR yield variations, arising mainly from small pooled library volume differences.

The CDR3 totals 15 residues. Trimming took off 2 bases at V and 7 bases at J, with 15 bases between the two ends. Germline V gene lookup returns CDR1 DFQATT and CDR2 SNEGSKA (reference sequence). As to time point: pre-sensitization, week 0. Treatment of the sample: therapeutic diphenylcyclopropenone sensitization with weekly scalp DPC. Attachment of unique molecular identifiers to individual cDNA molecules was performed in the library. TCRdb re-called the RACE reads through MiXCR, storing one row per CDR3 protein. The table includes 250,000 or so distinct CDR3 sequences, approximately 7.5% detected once.

This rearrangement joins TRBV20-1 to TRBJ1-6; D gene unclear. The specimen was whole blood, collected in connection with sensitization to the hapten diphenylcyclopropenone (DPC). This clonotype was obtained from a man younger than 35 with alopecia areata. Some clones in this sample may be carry-over from other donors' samples. The CDR3 nucleotides read TGCAGTGCTAGAACCACCTTTTTAGGGAATTCACCCCTCCACTTT. Protein: CSARTTFLGNSPLHF.